This T cell receptor beta chain was recovered during a study of OX40 agonist ivuxolimab in advanced cancers. TCRdb's copy holds only in-frame clones and misses some; the assay was immunoSEQ multiplex PCR. The table lists 20,000 to 25,000 clones, approximately 81% of them singletons. CDR3 length equals 15 residues. The V gene lost 5 bases and the J gene lost 2 bases, with 14 bases spanning the gap. CDR1 is SEHNR and CDR2 is FQNEAQ in the germline V gene (reference sequence). The rearrangement links TRBV7-9 to TRBJ2-3; D is unresolved. The material sequenced was CD4+ or CD8+ T cells sorted from blood, taken in a trial of the OX40 agonist ivuxolimab. The TCR comes from an adult with an advanced solid tumor such as melanoma, head and neck, liver or kidney cancer. CDR3 protein: CASSPTSLITDTQYF. In DNA, the CDR3 is TGTGCCAGCAGCCCGACCAGTCTTATCACAGATACGCAGTATTTT.